The 3 T cell receptor beta chains reported below all come from one sample, sequenced in a study of shared clonotypes between healthy human individuals. Generated by immunoSEQ multiplex PCR, the TCRdb table keeps only in-frame clones and is missing some. Of 2 million to 2.5 million clones listed, approximately 94% were seen once; the top ten hold 0.1% to 0.15%. Sequences were obtained from naive CD4+ T cells sorted from blood. Stated subset: CD45RA+ positively selected. All receptors derive from a man younger than 35 in good health.

This chain uses TRBV7-9 with TRBJ1-3; TRBD1 might be the D (5 bases). Trimming took off 3 bases at V and 4 bases at J, with 19 bases between the two ends. The germline gives CDR1 SEHNR, CDR2 FQNEAQ (reference sequence). The CDR3 is made up of 17 amino acids. For the CDR3, the DNA is TGTGCCAGCAGCTTCTGGGGTGGGGGAAATGGCGGAAACACCATATATTTT. Translation: CASSFWGGGNGGNTIYF.

This clone appeared once. The chain carries TRBV6-1 and TRBJ1-2, with TRBD1 identical over 7 bases. CDR1 and CDR2 (germline): MNHNS, SASEGT. J was trimmed by 4 bases and V by 2 bases; bases with no gene match: 4. This CDR3 region has 14 residues. CDR3 sequence: CASSEYRGSYGYTF. CDR3 DNA sequence: TGTGCCAGCAGTGAATACAGGGGTAGCTATGGCTACACCTTC.

The rearrangement joins TRBV30 to TRBJ1-6, with 8 bases fitting TRBD1. The CDR3 extends over 20 amino acids. Germline V CDR1 and CDR2: GTSNPN, SVGIG (reference sequence). The junction had 21 bases not matched to a gene; V was cut back by 1 base and J by 7 bases. CDR3 amino acids: CAWSARGPFGGGAQNSPLHF. The CDR3 region has the DNA TGTGCCTGGAGTGCCAGGGGGCCATTCGGCGGGGGCGCACAAAATTCACCCCTCCACTTT.